This T cell receptor beta chain originates from a study of tumor-infiltrating lymphocytes in primary liver carcinoma. Researchers drew blood RNA from unsorted whole blood and extracted germline DNA as well. This CDR3 has 15 residues. The V gene's germline CDR1 is MNHNY and CDR2 SVGAGI (reference sequence). The researchers produced TCR beta cDNA from around 0.5 ug total RNA with a constant-region primer. Researchers made the TCR beta libraries by running three nested multiplex PCR rounds with slightly modified ARM-PCR. The first two PCR rounds used TRBV1-TRBV30 primers with a Cbeta primer, nine to ten cycles each. Each CDR3 protein is one row after TCRdb ran MiXCR on the multiplex PCR reads. Counted here are fewer than 350,000 distinct CDR3 sequences, 65% occurring once; the ten biggest clones make up roughly 10%. Remarks on this clonotype: At one of its ends the junction is not consistent with the germline gene, which may arise from a read error.

Sequenced sample: peripheral blood. The TCR originated in a man aged 40-49 years with primary liver carcinoma and hepatitis B virus infection. The chain is built from TRBV6-6 and TRBJ2-7; TRBD2 aligns across 9 bases. The CDR3 here is CVSSERTSVPCEQYF. CDR3 nucleotides: TGTGTCAGCAGTGAAAGGACTAGCGTCCCCTGCGAGCAGTACTTC.